This entry is about one TCR beta chain. The CDR3 spans 16 residues. V gave up 6 bases and J gave up 5 bases; unmatched junction bases: 10. The germline V gene encodes CDR1 MNHEY and CDR2 SMNVEV (reference sequence). This entry belongs to a study of siplizumab effects on memory and regulatory T cells. The protocol was immunoSEQ multiplex PCR, while the TCRdb copy is restricted to in-frame clones and leaves out a portion. Found here are about 82,000 clones, about nine tenths of them singletons; the top ten hold over 1.5%. Input material: Tregs sorted from blood. This chain links TRBV27 with TRBJ1-1; 12 bases align to TRBD1. This receptor was obtained from a human donor in good health. The CDR3 loop reads CASRNRDRGRGTEAFF. The DNA for the CDR3 is TGTGCCAGCAGAAACCGGGACAGGGGGCGGGGGACTGAAGCTTTCTTT.